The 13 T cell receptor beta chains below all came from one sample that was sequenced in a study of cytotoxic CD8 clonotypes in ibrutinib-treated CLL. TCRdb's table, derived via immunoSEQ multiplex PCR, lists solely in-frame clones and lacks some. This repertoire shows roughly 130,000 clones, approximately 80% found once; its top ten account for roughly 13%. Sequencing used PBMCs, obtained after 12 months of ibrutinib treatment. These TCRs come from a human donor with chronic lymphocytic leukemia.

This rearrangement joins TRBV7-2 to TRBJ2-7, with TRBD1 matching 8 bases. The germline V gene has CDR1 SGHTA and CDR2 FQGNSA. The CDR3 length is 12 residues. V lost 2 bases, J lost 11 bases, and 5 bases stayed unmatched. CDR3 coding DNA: TGTGCCAGCAGCTTAACGGGACAGGACAAGTACTTC. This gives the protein CASSLTGQDKYF.

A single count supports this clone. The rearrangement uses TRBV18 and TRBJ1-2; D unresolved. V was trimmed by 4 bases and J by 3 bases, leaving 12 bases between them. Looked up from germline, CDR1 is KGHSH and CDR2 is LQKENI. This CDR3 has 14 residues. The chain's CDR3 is CASSLDQRDYGYTF. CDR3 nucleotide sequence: TGTGCCAGCTCACTAGATCAGAGGGACTATGGCTACACCTTC.

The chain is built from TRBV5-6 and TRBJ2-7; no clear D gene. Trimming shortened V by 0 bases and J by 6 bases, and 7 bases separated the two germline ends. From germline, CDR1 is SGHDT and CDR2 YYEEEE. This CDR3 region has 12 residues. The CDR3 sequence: CASSLGSLEQYF. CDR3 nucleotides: TGTGCCAGCAGCTTGGGTTCCCTCGAGCAGTACTTC.

The CDR3 protein is CSVSILAVSTDTQYF. DNA of the CDR3: TGCAGCGTTTCCATTCTAGCGGTGAGCACAGATACGCAGTATTTT. J is TRBJ2-3 and V is TRBV29-1; TRBD2 agrees at 7 bases. V shed 5 bases and J 0 bases; nucleotides not matched to a gene: 8. The length of the CDR3 is 15 residues. Germline V gives CDR1 SQVTM, CDR2 ANQGSEA.

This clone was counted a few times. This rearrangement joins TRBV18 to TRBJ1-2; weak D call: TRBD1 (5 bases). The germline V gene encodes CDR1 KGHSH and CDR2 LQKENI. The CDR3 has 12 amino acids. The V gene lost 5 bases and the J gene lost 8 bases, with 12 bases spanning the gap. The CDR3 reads CASSAGTSGYTF. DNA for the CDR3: TGTGCCAGCTCAGCCGGGACGTCGGGCTACACCTTC.

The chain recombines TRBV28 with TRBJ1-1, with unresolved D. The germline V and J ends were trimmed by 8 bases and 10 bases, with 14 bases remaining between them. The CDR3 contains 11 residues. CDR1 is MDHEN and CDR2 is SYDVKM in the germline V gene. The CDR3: CASGYKAPAFF. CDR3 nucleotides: TGTGCCAGCGGTTATAAAGCTCCAGCTTTCTTT.

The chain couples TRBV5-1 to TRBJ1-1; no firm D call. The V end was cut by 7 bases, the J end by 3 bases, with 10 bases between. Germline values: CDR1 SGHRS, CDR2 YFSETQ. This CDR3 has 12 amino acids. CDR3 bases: TGCGCCAGCCGCCTCCGGGACACTGAAGCTTTCTTT. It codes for CASRLRDTEAFF.

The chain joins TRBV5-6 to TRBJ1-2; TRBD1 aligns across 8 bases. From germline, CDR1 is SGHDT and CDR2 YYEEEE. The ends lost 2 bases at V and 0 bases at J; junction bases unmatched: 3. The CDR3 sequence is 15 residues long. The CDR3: CASSFGTGSNYGYTF. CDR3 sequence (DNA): TGTGCCAGCAGCTTCGGGACAGGTTCTAACTATGGCTACACCTTC.

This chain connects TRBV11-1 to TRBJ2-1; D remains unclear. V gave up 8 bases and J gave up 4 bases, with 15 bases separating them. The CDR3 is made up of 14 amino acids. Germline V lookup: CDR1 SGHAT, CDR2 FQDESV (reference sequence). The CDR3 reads CASHEARRYNEQFF. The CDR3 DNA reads TGTGCCAGCCACGAGGCAAGAAGGTACAATGAGCAGTTCTTC. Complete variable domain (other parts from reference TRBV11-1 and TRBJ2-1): EAEVAQSPRYKITEKSQAVAFWCDPISGHATLYWYRQILGQGPELLVQFQDESVVDDSQLPKDRFSAERLKGVDSTLKIQPAELGDSAMYLCASHEARRYNEQFFGPGTRLTVL.

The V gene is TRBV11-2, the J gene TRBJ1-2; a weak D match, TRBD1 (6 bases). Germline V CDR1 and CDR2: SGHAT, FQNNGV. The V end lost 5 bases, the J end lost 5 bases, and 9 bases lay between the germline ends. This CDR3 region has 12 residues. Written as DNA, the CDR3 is TGTGCCAGCAGCGTAACAGGGTATGGCTACACCTTC. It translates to CASSVTGYGYTF.

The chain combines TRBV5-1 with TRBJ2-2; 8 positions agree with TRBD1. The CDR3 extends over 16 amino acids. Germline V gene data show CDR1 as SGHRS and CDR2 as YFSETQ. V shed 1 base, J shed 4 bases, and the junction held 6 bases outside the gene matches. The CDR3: CASSLSQGATTGELFF. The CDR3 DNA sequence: TGCGCCAGCAGCTTGTCCCAGGGGGCGACCACCGGGGAGCTGTTTTTT.

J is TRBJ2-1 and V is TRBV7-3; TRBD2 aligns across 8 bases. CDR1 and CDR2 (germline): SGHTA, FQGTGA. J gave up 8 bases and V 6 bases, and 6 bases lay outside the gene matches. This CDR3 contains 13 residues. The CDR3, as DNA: TGTGCCAGCAGTAGGGGAGCGGGAGATGAGCAGTTCTTC. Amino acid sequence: CASSRGAGDEQFF.

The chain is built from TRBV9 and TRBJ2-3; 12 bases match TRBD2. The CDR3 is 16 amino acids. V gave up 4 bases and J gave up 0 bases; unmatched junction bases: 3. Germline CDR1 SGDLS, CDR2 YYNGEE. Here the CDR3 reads CASSRTSGTSTDTQYF. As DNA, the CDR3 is TGTGCCAGCAGCAGGACTAGCGGGACCAGCACAGATACGCAGTATTTT.